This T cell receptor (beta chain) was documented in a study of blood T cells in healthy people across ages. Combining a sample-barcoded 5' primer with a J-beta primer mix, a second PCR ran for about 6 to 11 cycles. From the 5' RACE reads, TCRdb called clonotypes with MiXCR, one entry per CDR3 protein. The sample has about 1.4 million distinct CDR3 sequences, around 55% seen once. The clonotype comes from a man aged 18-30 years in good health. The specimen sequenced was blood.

The CDR3 spells CASSAGGQGRTYEQYF. DNA of the CDR3: TGTGCCAGCAGCGCAGGGGGACAGGGGCGCACCTACGAGCAGTACTTC. The chain combines TRBV7-9 with TRBJ2-5; 10 positions agree with TRBD1. The J call is in doubt because the DNA end fits TRBJ2-7 better. This CDR3 has 16 amino acids. Germline values: CDR1 SEHNR, CDR2 FQNEAQ (reference sequence).